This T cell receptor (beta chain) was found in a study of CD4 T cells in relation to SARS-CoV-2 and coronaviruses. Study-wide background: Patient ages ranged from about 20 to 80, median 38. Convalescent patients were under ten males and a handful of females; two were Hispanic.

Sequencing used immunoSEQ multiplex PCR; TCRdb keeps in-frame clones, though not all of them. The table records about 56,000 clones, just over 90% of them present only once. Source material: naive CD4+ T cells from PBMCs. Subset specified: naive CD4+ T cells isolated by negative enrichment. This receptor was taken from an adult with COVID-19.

CDR3 in DNA: TGTGCCAGCAGCTTCAGTGGGAGTGGCACCGGGGAGCTGTTTTTT. Protein product: CASSFSGSGTGELFF. The J gene is TRBJ2-2, the V gene TRBV7-9; the D gene is possibly TRBD2 (5 bases). The CDR3 runs to 15 residues. V dropped 3 bases and J dropped 4 bases, with 12 bases sitting between them. The germline V gene has CDR1 SEHNR and CDR2 FQNEAQ (reference sequence).